The clone carrying this T cell receptor (beta chain) occurred many times. Its specificity is unknown. It was with unique molecular identifiers that the TCRbeta library was prepared. In TCRdb, the PCR reads were re-called with MiXCR into one record per CDR3 protein. The profile shows around 100,000 distinct CDR3 sequences, about 9.3% of them singletons. Germline CDR1 and CDR2: SGHTA and FQGNSA. CDR3 size: 13 residues. Trimming took 0 bases from V and 8 from J, leaving 8 bases between them. The data belong to a study of T-cell reconstitution after alpha-beta-depleted transplantation in children. Study-level results: Newly made T cells mostly supplied T-cell counts and diversity one year after transplant.

Specimen: PBMCs, collected before TCRalphabeta/CD19-depleted stem cell transplant. The chain joins TRBV7-2 to TRBJ2-1; no reliable D call. This clonotype originated in a boy aged 2 to 9 with acute lymphoblastic leukemia, due to receive a stem cell transplant. For the CDR3, the DNA is TGTGCCAGCAGCTTAGCCAGGCAGGATGAGCAGTTCTTC. Translation gives CASSLARQDEQFF.